This T cell receptor (beta chain) was captured in a study of cytomegalovirus exposure and HLA in healthy donors. Primers included in the PCR were 60 Vbeta and 13 Jbeta primers. The repertoire was sequenced with immunoSEQ multiplex PCR; TCRdb's copy has only in-frame clones and lacks some. The sample yields some 90,000 clones, around 84% seen once. This CDR3 has 13 amino acids. After removal of 7 bases from V and 2 bases from J, the junction contained 2 bases not matched to a gene. Per germline, CDR1 WSHSY and CDR2 SAAADI. Whole-study results and caveats: Presence/absence analyses assumed roughly uniform sequencing depth across donors, which may not hold. The CMV antigen specificity of a few CMV-associated chains was confirmed through in vitro analysis. By HLA locus, TCR association rates varied in a later analysis, with DRB1 showing the most and HLA-C the fewest. High specificity and sensitivity for cytomegalovirus status were reported for the classifier.

This clone was seen only a few times. Its antigen is unidentified. The specimen sequenced was PBMCs. The sequence derives from a woman in her thirties or forties in good health and CMV-seronegative. The chain carries TRBV10-2 and TRBJ1-5, with TRBD1 identical over 7 bases. The CDR3 DNA is TGCGCCAGCACAACAGGGGGCAATCAGCCCCAGCATTTT. Its translation is CASTTGGNQPQHF.